The following is a T cell receptor beta chain sequence with its context. Followed over time, Seattle patients had been enrolled while infection was active. This CDR3 is built from 16 residues. V was pared by 4 bases and J by 6 bases, with 9 bases of the junction left unmatched. The germline V gene has CDR1 SGHDT and CDR2 YYEEEE. The sample originates from a study of blood T cell repertoires in COVID-19. Study as a whole: The United States, Italy and Spain supplied acute and convalescent COVID-19 samples.

TCRdb's copy holds only in-frame clones and misses some; the assay was immunoSEQ multiplex PCR. The sample has 250,000 to 400,000 clones, around 88% seen once. The rearrangement joins TRBV5-6 to TRBJ2-2, with 10 positions matching TRBD2. The TCR was taken from a woman in her 30s with COVID-19, enrolled during active disease. Input material: peripheral blood. CDR3 in DNA: TGTGCCAGCAGCCCGGGACTAGCGCCTGACCCCGGGGAGCTGTTTTTT. Protein product: CASSPGLAPDPGELFF.